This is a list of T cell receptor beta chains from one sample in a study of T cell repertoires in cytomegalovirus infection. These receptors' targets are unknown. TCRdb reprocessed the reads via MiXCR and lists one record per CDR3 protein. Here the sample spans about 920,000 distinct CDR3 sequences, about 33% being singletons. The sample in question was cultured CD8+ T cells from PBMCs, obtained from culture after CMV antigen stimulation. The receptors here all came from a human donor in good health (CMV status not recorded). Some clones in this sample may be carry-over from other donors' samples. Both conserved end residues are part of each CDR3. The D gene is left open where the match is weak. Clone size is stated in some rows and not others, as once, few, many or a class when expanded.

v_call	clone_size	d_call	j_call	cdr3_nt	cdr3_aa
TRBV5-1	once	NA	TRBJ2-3	TGCGCCAGCAGCCCTGACGAGCACAGGATAGATACGCAGTATTTT	CASSPDEHRIDTQYF
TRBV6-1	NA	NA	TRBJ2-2	TGTGCCAGCAGTCCCACTACCACCGGGGAGCTGTTTTTT	CASSPTTTGELFF
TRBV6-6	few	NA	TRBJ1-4	TGTGCCAGCAGTTACGGGGTTAATGAAAAACTGTTTTTT	CASSYGVNEKLFF
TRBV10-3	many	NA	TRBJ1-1	TGTGCCATCAGTGAGTCGAAGGGGGTTTTCGACACTGAAGCTTTCTTT	CAISESKGVFDTEAFF
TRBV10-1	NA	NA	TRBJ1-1	TGCGCCAGCAGCGAAGTAACGGACACTGAAGCTTTCTTT	CASSEVTDTEAFF
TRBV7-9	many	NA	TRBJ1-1	TGTGCCAGCAGCTTAAAAAGGATTCTCACTGAAGCTTTCTTT	CASSLKRILTEAFF
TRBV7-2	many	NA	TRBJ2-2	TGTGCCAGCAGCTCCTACACCGGGGAGCTGTTTTTT	CASSSYTGELFF
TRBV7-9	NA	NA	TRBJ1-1	TGTGCCAGCAGCTCCTCCCAGGGCGGTGGCACTGAAGCTTTCTTT	CASSSSQGGGTEAFF
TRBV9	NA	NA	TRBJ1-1	TGTGCCAGCAGCGTAGGGGTCCTGGCCGGGAGCACCGAAGCTTTCTTT	CASSVGVLAGSTEAFF
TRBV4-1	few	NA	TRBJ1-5	TGCGCCAGCAGCCAAGTGGATAGGCCCGATCAGCCCCAGCATTTT	CASSQVDRPDQPQHF
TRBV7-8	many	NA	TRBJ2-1	TGTGCCAGCAGCCCAGGGAGTGATGAGCAGTTCTTC	CASSPGSDEQFF
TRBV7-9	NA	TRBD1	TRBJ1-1	TGTGCCAGCAGCCACCGGGACAGGAGGGCTGAAGCTTTCTTT	CASSHRDRRAEAFF
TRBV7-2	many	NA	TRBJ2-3	TGTGCCAGCAGCTTAGGCTGGGACACAGATACGCAGTATTTT	CASSLGWDTDTQYF
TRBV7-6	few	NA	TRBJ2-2	TGTGCCAGCAGCTTAGGTAGTGGGGCTTCGAACACCGGGGAGCTGTTTTTT	CASSLGSGASNTGELFF
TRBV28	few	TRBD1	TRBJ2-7	TGTGCCAGCAGTGTTTTCCGGGACAGTTCCCCCATCTACTTC	CASSVFRDSSPIYF
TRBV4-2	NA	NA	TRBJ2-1	TGTGCCAGCAGCCAAGATAACTACCCCCCTTACAATGAGCAGTTCTTC	CASSQDNYPPYNEQFF
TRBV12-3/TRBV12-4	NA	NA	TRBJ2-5	TGTGCCAGCAGTACAGGGACGGAGACCCAGTACTTC	CASSTGTETQYF
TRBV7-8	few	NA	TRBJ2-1	TGTGCCAGCAGCTTAGAGAGGGTAGGGGAGCAGTTCTTC	CASSLERVGEQFF
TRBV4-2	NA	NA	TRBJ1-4	TGTGCCAGCAGCCAAGAAGAAGGCAGACTTAATGAAAAACTGTTTTTT	CASSQEEGRLNEKLFF
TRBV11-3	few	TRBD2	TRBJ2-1	TGTGCCAGCAGCTTACGTCGCGGGGGATATGTTGATGAGCAGTTCTTC	CASSLRRGGYVDEQFF
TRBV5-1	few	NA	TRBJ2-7	TGCGCCAGCAGCTTGCACAGTGATCGCGAGCAGTACTTC	CASSLHSDREQYF
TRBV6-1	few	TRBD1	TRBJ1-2	TGTGCCAGCAGTGAAGCAACAGGGGTGTATGGCTACACCTTC	CASSEATGVYGYTF
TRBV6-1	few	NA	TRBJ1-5	TGTGCCAGCAGTGAATTCAGCGGCAATCAGCCCCAGCATTTT	CASSEFSGNQPQHF
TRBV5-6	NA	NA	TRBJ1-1	TGTGCCAGCAGCTTAGAGGGGGTCGTGACGAACACTGAAGCTTTCTTT	CASSLEGVVTNTEAFF
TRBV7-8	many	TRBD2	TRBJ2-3	TGTGCCAGCAGCTCACGGGGGAGGGGAGGAGATACGCAGTATTTT	CASSSRGRGGDTQYF
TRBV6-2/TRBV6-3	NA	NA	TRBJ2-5	TGTGCCAGCAGTCATTCTCCGGGGGCTCGTGAGACCCAGTACTTC	CASSHSPGARETQYF
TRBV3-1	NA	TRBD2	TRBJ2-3	TGTGCCAGCAGCCAAGGTGGACTAGCGAGCACAGATACGCAGTATTTT	CASSQGGLASTDTQYF
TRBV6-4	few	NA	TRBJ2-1	TGTGCCAGCAGTGTAAGGACGGACGACAATGAGCAGTTCTTC	CASSVRTDDNEQFF
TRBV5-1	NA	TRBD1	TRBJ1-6	TGCGCCAGCAGCCTTTGGGGACAGTATAATTCACCCCTCCACTTT	CASSLWGQYNSPLHF
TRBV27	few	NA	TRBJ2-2	TGTGCCAGCGATTCCCGAGGAGGTCTGGTCACCGGGGAGCTGTTTTTT	CASDSRGGLVTGELFF
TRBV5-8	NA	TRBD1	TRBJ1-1	TGTGCCAGCTATGGGACAGGGCCAATGAACACTGAAGCTTTCTTT	CASYGTGPMNTEAFF
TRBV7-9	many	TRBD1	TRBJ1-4	TGTGCCAGCAGCCGGGACAGGATTACAACTAATGAAAAACTGTTTTTT	CASSRDRITTNEKLFF
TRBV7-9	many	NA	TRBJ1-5	TGTGCCAGCAGCTCCAGGGATCAGCCCCAGCATTTT	CASSSRDQPQHF
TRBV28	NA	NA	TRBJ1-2	TGTGCCAGCAGAAGGCCTTATGGCTACACCTTC	CASRRPYGYTF
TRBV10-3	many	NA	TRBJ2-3	TGTGCCATCAGTGAGGGTGTACATACGCAGTATTTT	CAISEGVHTQYF